Reported below is one TCR beta chain. There is no known antigen for this receptor. The input lacks base qualities; no much larger clone sits a single base away. TCRbeta CDR3 regions were amplified from genomic DNA by means of the immunoSEQ Assay, a bias-controlled multiplex PCR. On the authors' methods: Within the assay, amplification of reference gene primers was used to estimate how many nucleated cells each sample contained. To quantify the absolute abundance of each unique TCRbeta CDR3 rearrangement, sequence reads were collapsed and filtered. For each sample, productive Simpson clonality was calculated as the square root of Simpson's diversity index across productive rearrangements. TCRdb holds this immuneACCESS table with in-frame rearrangements only. Some clones are missing; in checked studies, unresolved V genes explain under half, and the rest has no known cause. D and trimming were read from the DNA, whereas the V and J calls and clone size are those reported in that table. For this sample there are tens of thousands of clones; over 75% appear just once. The ten largest account for 11% of the sample.

This sample is drawn from a study of blood T cell repertoires in COVID-19 (dated by TCRdb to the early 2020s). Broadly, across the study: Samples from collaborators originated in the United States, Italy and Spain and spanned both the acute and convalescent phases of COVID-19. The material from the prospective study consisted of cDNA or gDNA derived from T cells, B-cell-depleted T cells, or PBMCs. Deeply sampled blood TCRbeta repertoires from subjects exposed to, actively infected with, or recovered from COVID-19 were included in the dataset. A freely available public database, intended as a resource for researchers studying the immune response to SARS-CoV-2, is where the repertoires were released. Samples came from the ongoing ImmuneRACE study (first 160 participants) plus 1,254 subjects from 6 global collaborators. The sample metadata nearly always contained a de-identified subject ID, COVID-19 status, age in years and sex. Where available, HLA class I and class II types were obtained from metadata supplied by the sample provider rather than from assay-based typing.

The investigation overall reported the following: The amount of clinical and demographic metadata varied by source and participant and was provided uncurated.

Trimmed from V: 3 bases; trimmed from J: 8 bases; junction bases lacking a gene match: 8. CDR1 is given as SGHNT and CDR2 as YYREEE, both from the germline V gene (reference sequence). The CDR3 sequence holds 15 residues, the cysteine and phenylalanine included. Of all the DNA, just the CDR3 is kept, 45 bases in frame from base 1. Each collaborating institution followed its own protocols to collect whole blood in K2EDTA tubes. For TCRbeta analysis, collaborator samples were shipped as frozen whole blood, as isolated PBMCs, or as DNA extracted from either sample type. The sample comprised peripheral blood. The origin of this receptor is a man aged 45-65 years with acute or convalescent COVID-19. The V and J segments used are TRBV5-4 and TRBJ1-4, with 9 bases in between that match TRBD1. The CDR3: CASSSQTGGKEKLFF. The nucleotide sequence is given as TGTGCCAGCAGCTCTCAGACAGGGGGGAAAGAAAAACTGTTTTTT.